The clone carrying this T cell receptor (beta chain) was seen more than once but under ten times. Its antigen is still unknown. The data originate from a study of cytomegalovirus exposure and HLA in healthy donors. This CDR3 region has 14 residues. Losses at the gene ends were 7 bases for V and 3 bases for J; bases not matched to a gene: 7. Germline CDR1 MNHNS, CDR2 SASEGT. Study outcomes and limitations: CMV serostatus was the sole immune exposure data available.

The PCR used 60 Vbeta and 13 Jbeta primers. The protocol was immunoSEQ multiplex PCR, while the TCRdb copy is restricted to in-frame clones and leaves out a portion. The repertoire has 150,000 or so clones, roughly 77% of them found once; the top ten carry around 11%. This chain connects TRBV6-1 to TRBJ2-3; 7 positions match TRBD1. Material: PBMCs. This clonotype was obtained from a man between 18 and 35 years old in good health and CMV-seropositive. The CDR3, as DNA: TGTGCCAGCACATCAGGGGGTCGGACAGATACGCAGTATTTT. Protein: CASTSGGRTDTQYF.